The T cell receptor beta chain described here comes from a study of blood T cell repertoires in COVID-19. Study-level information: The study drew acute and convalescent COVID-19 samples from the United States, Italy and Spain. The analysed material was cDNA or gDNA that came from T cells, B-cell-depleted T cells, or PBMCs.

How the authors handled the data: Reference gene primer amplification in the assay estimated nucleated cell counts. Assay: immunoSEQ multiplex PCR; the TCRdb copy retains only in-frame clones and omits some. The D gene and trimming were derived from the DNA, and the V and J assignments and clone size from that table. The sample contains about 74,000 clones, roughly 88% of which appear only once. The CDR3 sequence is 16 residues long. Per the germline V gene, CDR1 is MGHDK and CDR2 is SYGVNS. The V gene end was trimmed by 4 bases and the J gene end by 6 bases; junction bases not matched to a gene: 8. The TCR comes from a woman aged 80 or over with acute or convalescent COVID-19. The source material was peripheral blood. The V and J genes are TRBV25-1 and TRBJ2-5; the match to TRBD2 covers 13 bases. Here the CDR3 reads CASSGTTSGRIKTQYF. The CDR3 nucleotides are TGTGCCAGCAGTGGGACGACTAGCGGGAGGATAAAGACCCAGTACTTC.